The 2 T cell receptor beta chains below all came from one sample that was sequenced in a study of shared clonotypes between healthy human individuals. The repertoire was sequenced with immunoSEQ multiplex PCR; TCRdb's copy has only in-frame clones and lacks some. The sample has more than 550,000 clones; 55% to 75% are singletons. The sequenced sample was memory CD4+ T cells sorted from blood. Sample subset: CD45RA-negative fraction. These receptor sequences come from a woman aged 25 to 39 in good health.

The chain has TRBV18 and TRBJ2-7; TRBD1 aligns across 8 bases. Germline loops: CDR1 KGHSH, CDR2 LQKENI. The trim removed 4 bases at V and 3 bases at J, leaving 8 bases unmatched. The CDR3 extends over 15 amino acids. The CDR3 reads CASSLSPGGIYEQYF. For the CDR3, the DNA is TGTGCCAGCTCACTCTCTCCAGGGGGCATCTACGAGCAGTACTTC.

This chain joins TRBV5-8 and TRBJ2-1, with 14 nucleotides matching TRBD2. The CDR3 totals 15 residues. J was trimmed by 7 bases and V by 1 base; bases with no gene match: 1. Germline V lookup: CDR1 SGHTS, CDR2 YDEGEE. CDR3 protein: CASSLRLAGGNEQFF. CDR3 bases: TGTGCCAGCAGCTTGCGACTAGCGGGAGGGAATGAGCAGTTCTTC.